This TCR beta chain was sequenced during a study of cytomegalovirus exposure and HLA in healthy donors. The V end was cut by 4 bases, the J end by 8 bases, with 12 bases between. From germline, CDR1 is SGHNT and CDR2 YYREEE (reference sequence). CDR3 length equals 12 residues. The PCR made use of 60 Vbeta and 13 Jbeta primers. Assay: immunoSEQ multiplex PCR; the TCRdb copy retains only in-frame clones and omits some. The data contain some 120,000 clones, around four fifths of them singletons. General observations from the study: TCR beta V segments were, for the most part, productive about 87% or about 30% of the time in an earlier analysis. Later work associated 17,000 or so TCR beta sequences with HLA alleles at 0.05 false discovery rate. In a later analysis, CMV-associated beta chains were mostly HLA-associated, it appeared. Later genetic work tied a missense DCLRE1C variant to beta-chain V and J trimming.

As regards this clone: Its antigen is unidentified.

The sample comprised PBMCs. This receptor was taken from a woman between 40 and 55 years old in good health and CMV-seropositive. J is TRBJ1-2 and V is TRBV5-4; no definite D call. The CDR3 coding sequence is TGTGCCAGCAGCGGAGGACCCGGAGGCTACACCTTC. Translating it yields CASSGGPGGYTF.